One and the same sample provided the 26 T cell receptor beta chains below, sequenced in a study of beta chain features in type 1 diabetes. Since all of the isolated RNA was reverse transcribed, expressed TCRB transcripts were what got sequenced. Profiled with immunoSEQ multiplex PCR; TCRdb holds only in-frame clones, not every one. The repertoire holds 620,000 or so clones, with around 15% as singletons. The material sequenced was naive CD4+ T cells from blood. These receptors originate from a young man in good health.

This clone has a handful of counts. The V and J genes are TRBV4-2 and TRBJ2-7, with 8 bases aligning to TRBD1. The CDR3 runs 14 residues. The J segment lost 1 base and the V segment lost 6 bases, leaving 5 bases of the junction unmatched. CDR1 is LGHNA and CDR2 is YNFKEQ in the germline V gene. Here the CDR3 reads CASRRTGQSYEQYF. DNA of the CDR3: TGTGCCAGCAGAAGGACAGGGCAATCCTACGAGCAGTACTTC.

This clone turned up a few times. V is TRBV7-2 and J is TRBJ1-3; 8 bases are a match to TRBD1. The CDR3 consists of 16 residues. The junction had 7 bases not matched to a gene; V was cut back by 2 bases and J by 4 bases. CDR1 SGHTA and CDR2 FQGNSA come from the germline V gene. The DNA for the CDR3 is TGTGCCAGCAGCTTAAGGCCAGGGGGCGCGGGAAACACCATATATTTT. As protein: CASSLRPGGAGNTIYF.

The chain couples TRBV25-1 to TRBJ1-1; TRBD1 might be the D (5 bases). V dropped 7 bases and J dropped 6 bases, with 15 bases sitting between them. The CDR3 spans 13 residues. CDR1 is MGHDK, CDR2 SYGVNS, per germline. The CDR3 DNA reads TGTGCCAGCATAGGCCCGGGGGTATCTGAAGCTTTCTTT. Translating gives CASIGPGVSEAFF.

This chain joins TRBV5-1 and TRBJ2-7, with D possibly matching TRBD2 (5 bases). The CDR3 is 14 residues long. The ends were cut back, 0 bases at V and 5 bases at J, with 12 bases in the middle. In germline, CDR1 is SGHRS, CDR2 YFSETQ. The CDR3, as DNA: TGCGCCAGCAGCTTGGGAGGGTTTAACGACGAGCAGTACTTC. It specifies CASSLGGFNDEQYF.

The chain employs TRBV2 and TRBJ2-5; D may correspond to TRBD1 or TRBD2 (5 bases each). Trimming left V 2 bases short and J 4 bases short, with 11 bases between. Germline CDR1 is SNHLY and CDR2 is FYNNEI. This CDR3 contains 14 residues. The CDR3 sequence is CASSEITRGETQYF. DNA of the CDR3: TGTGCCAGCAGTGAAATAACTAGGGGAGAGACCCAGTACTTC.

This clone has only a few counts. This chain connects TRBV9 to TRBJ2-1, with D perhaps matching TRBD1 (5 bases). V lost 0 bases, J lost 2 bases, and 9 bases lay in between. Germline loops: CDR1 SGDLS, CDR2 YYNGEE. The CDR3 has 15 residues. The CDR3 is CASSVVGVPYNEQFF. The CDR3 DNA is TGTGCCAGCAGCGTAGTAGGGGTACCCTACAATGAGCAGTTCTTC.

This clone appeared a few times. The chain uses TRBV5-4 and TRBJ2-3; TRBD1 matches at 7 bases. Germline loops: CDR1 SGHNT, CDR2 YYREEE (reference sequence). V was clipped by 5 bases and J by 0 bases; unmatched bases: 6. The CDR3 sequence is 15 residues long. CDR3 protein: CASRTGQTSTDTQYF. CDR3 nucleotides: TGTGCCAGCAGGACGGGACAGACTAGCACAGATACGCAGTATTTT.

The CDR3 here is CASSPDYPSGELFF. The CDR3 nucleotides are TGTGCCAGCAGCCCGGACTATCCGTCCGGGGAGCTGTTTTTT. The rearrangement links TRBV7-2 to TRBJ2-2, with D possibly TRBD2 on 6 matching bases. CDR1 and CDR2 (germline): SGHTA, FQGNSA. The CDR3 runs to 14 residues. The ends were cut back, 5 bases at V and 6 bases at J, with 13 bases in the middle.

The V and J genes are TRBV6-5 and TRBJ2-7; D is unclear. The V and J ends lost 6 bases and 6 bases respectively, with 12 bases between them. The CDR3 has 12 residues. The V gene's germline CDR1 is MNHEY and CDR2 SVGAGI. The CDR3 DNA is TGTGCCAGCAGCCAAGAGAGGTCCGAGCAGTACTTC. It codes for CASSQERSEQYF.

The CDR3 is CASSLAYQSGNTIYF. CDR3 in DNA: TGTGCCAGCAGCTTAGCGTACCAATCTGGAAACACCATATATTTT. The chain recombines TRBV7-6 with TRBJ1-3, with D uncertain. V gave up 0 bases and J gave up 1 base, with 7 bases separating them. From germline, CDR1 is SGHVS and CDR2 FNYEAQ. The CDR3 consists of 15 residues.

V and J are TRBV6-6 and TRBJ1-6; D gene ambiguous. CDR1 is MNHNY and CDR2 is SVGAGI in the germline V gene (reference sequence). The CDR3 is 13 amino acids. V lost 0 bases and J 8 bases, leaving 5 bases between the germline ends. This CDR3 is CASSYSADSPLHF. CDR3 sequence (DNA): TGTGCCAGCAGTTACTCGGCCGATTCACCCCTCCACTTT.

The J gene is TRBJ1-2, the V gene TRBV11-2, with D perhaps TRBD1 (5 bases). With 5 bases removed from V and 4 bases from J, the gap between germline ends came to 11 bases. This CDR3 spans 13 amino acids. The germline V gene encodes CDR1 SGHAT and CDR2 FQNNGV. This CDR3 reads CASSPDKLYGYTF. The CDR3 nucleotides are TGTGCCAGCAGCCCGGACAAACTCTATGGCTACACCTTC.

In its sample, this clone was seen a few times. Additional DNA sequences in this sample encode the identical CDR3. The V call is TRBV18, the J call TRBJ2-5; D is unclear. The V gene lost 2 bases and the J gene lost 1 base, with 5 bases spanning the gap. This CDR3 has 13 residues. Per germline, CDR1 KGHSH and CDR2 LQKENI. DNA of the CDR3: TGTGCCAGCTCACCAGGGTTCCAAGAGACCCAGTACTTC. Translation: CASSPGFQETQYF. The whole variable domain, remainder taken from reference TRBV18 and TRBJ2-5, is NAGVMQNPRHLVRRRGQEARLRCSPMKGHSHVYWYRQLPEEGLKFMVYLQKENIIDESGMPKERFSAEFPKEGPSILRIQQVVRGDSAAYFCASSPGFQETQYFGPGTRLLVL.

The chain is built from TRBV9 and TRBJ2-5; no clear D gene. In germline, CDR1 is SGDLS, CDR2 YYNGEE. Deletions cut 7 bases from V and 1 base from J, with 11 bases between. The CDR3 contains 13 residues. The CDR3 DNA sequence: TGTGCCAGCTCTCGACTGGTCCAAGAGACCCAGTACTTC. Its translation is CASSRLVQETQYF.

This clone showed up just a few times. This chain uses TRBV9 with TRBJ1-2; D possibly corresponds to TRBD1 (5 bases). Germline values: CDR1 SGDLS, CDR2 YYNGEE. This CDR3 has 13 residues. With 2 bases removed from V and 4 bases from J, the gap between germline ends came to 9 bases. In DNA, the CDR3 is TGTGCCAGCAGCGTGGGGCGAAGCTATGGCTACACCTTC. It yields the protein CASSVGRSYGYTF.

The chain has TRBV20-1 and TRBJ2-7, with D uncertain. Germline assignment: CDR1 DFQATT and CDR2 SNEGSKA (reference sequence). The V end lost 3 bases, the J end lost 6 bases, and 9 bases lay between the germline ends. This CDR3 is 11 amino acids long. The CDR3 here is CSASGLAEQYF. CDR3 in DNA: TGCAGTGCTAGCGGCTTGGCCGAGCAGTACTTC.

With regard to this clone: Other DNA sequences in this specimen translate into the identical CDR3. The V gene is TRBV5-1, the J gene TRBJ1-1, with a weak D call TRBD1 (6 bases). V lost 2 bases to trimming and J lost 4 bases, with 9 bases between them. The germline gives CDR1 SGHRS, CDR2 YFSETQ. The CDR3 covers 13 residues. The CDR3 bases are TGCGCCAGCAGCTTAGGGGGACGCACTGAAGCTTTCTTT. Protein sequence: CASSLGGRTEAFF.

The chain couples TRBV2 to TRBJ1-5, with a weak D call TRBD1 (6 bases). Between the trimmed V and J ends, which lost 9 bases and 0 bases, there was a span of 12 bases. This CDR3 comprises 14 residues. Germline CDR1 reads SNHLY; CDR2 reads FYNNEI. This chain's CDR3 is CASRTVNSNQPQHF. The CDR3 DNA sequence: TGTGCCAGTAGGACAGTAAATAGCAATCAGCCCCAGCATTTT. Drawing the rest from reference TRBV2 and TRBJ1-5, the complete variable domain is EPEVTQTPSHQVTQMGQEVILRCVPISNHLYFYWYRQILGQKVEFLVSFYNNEISEKSEIFDDQFSVERPDGSNFTLKIRSTKLEDSAMYFCASRTVNSNQPQHFGDGTRLSIL.

This clone appeared a few times. In nucleotides, the CDR3 is TGTGCCAGCAGCTTGGGACAGATAAGGTCCTACGAGCAGTACTTC. This gives the protein CASSLGQIRSYEQYF. The chain carries TRBV7-2 and TRBJ2-7, with 7 bases matching TRBD1. CDR1 is SGHTA, CDR2 FQGNSA, per germline. V dropped 3 bases and J dropped 1; count of bases not matched to a gene: 6. The CDR3 runs 15 residues.

CDR3 in DNA: TGTGCTAGTGGTTTGGTACGGACAGGGGGCACCGGGGAGCTGTTTTTT. Amino acid sequence: CASGLVRTGGTGELFF. The rearrangement uses TRBV12-5 and TRBJ2-2, with 10 bases that match TRBD1. CDR3 length: 16 residues. Per germline, CDR1 LGHNT and CDR2 FRNRAP. With 0 bases clipped from V and 4 bases from J, the junction kept 2 bases outside the gene matches.

This clone was observed a few times. The chain carries TRBV28 and TRBJ2-1; 7 bases map to TRBD1. The germline gives CDR1 MDHEN, CDR2 SYDVKM. With 3 bases clipped from V and 5 bases from J, the junction kept 7 bases outside the gene matches. There are 15 residues in the CDR3. The CDR3 DNA is TGTGCCAGCAGTTTTACAGGGGTTAGGGACAATGAGCAGTTCTTC. Translated, it gives CASSFTGVRDNEQFF. The whole variable domain, remainder taken from reference TRBV28 and TRBJ2-1, is DVKVTQSSRYLVKRTGEKVFLECVQDMDHENMFWYRQDPGLGLRLIYFSYDVKMKEKGDIPEGYSVSREKKERFSLILESASTNQTSMYLCASSFTGVRDNEQFFGPGTRLTVL.

In its sample, this clone was seen a few times. The chain recombines TRBV6-5 with TRBJ2-7; D is unclear. CDR3 length equals 12 residues. Per germline, CDR1 MNHEY and CDR2 SVGAGI. The V and J ends lost 4 bases and 4 bases respectively, with 8 bases between them. The CDR3 protein is CASSSTWYEQYF. CDR3 bases: TGTGCCAGCAGTTCTACCTGGTACGAGCAGTACTTC.

This clone has only a few counts. The chain is built from TRBV28 and TRBJ2-3, with D tentatively TRBD2 (5 bases). CDR1 MDHEN and CDR2 SYDVKM come from the germline V gene. This CDR3 comprises 16 residues. The ends were cut back, 2 bases at V and 1 base at J, with 13 bases in the middle. The CDR3 sequence: CASSLGVAGRTDTQYF. CDR3 nucleotides: TGTGCCAGCAGTTTAGGGGTGGCGGGTCGCACAGATACGCAGTATTTT.

This clone has more than one count but fewer than ten. V and J are TRBV13 and TRBJ2-7; the D is unclear. Trimming shortened V by 2 bases and J by 4 bases, and 18 bases separated the two germline ends. This CDR3 comprises 16 residues. From germline, CDR1 is PRHDT and CDR2 FYEKMQ (reference sequence). The CDR3 DNA follows: TGTGCCAGCAGCTTATCTTACCGCCCCATGGGGTACGAGCAGTACTTC. It codes for CASSLSYRPMGYEQYF. The variable domain in full, completed from reference TRBV13 and TRBJ2-7, reads AAGVIQSPRHLIKEKRETATLKCYPIPRHDTVYWYQQGPGQDPQFLISFYEKMQSDKGSIPDRFSAQQFSDYHSELNMSSLELGDSALYFCASSLSYRPMGYEQYFGPGTRLTVT.

This clone was detected a few times. The chain recombines TRBV4-2 with TRBJ2-2; D gene uncertain. Trimming took off 0 bases at V and 2 bases at J, with 4 bases between the two ends. The V gene's germline CDR1 is LGHNA and CDR2 YNFKEQ. The CDR3 consists of 14 residues. DNA of the CDR3: TGTGCCAGCAGCCAAGATGTAAACACCGGGGAGCTGTTTTTT. Its protein product is CASSQDVNTGELFF.

V usage is TRBV6-6 and J usage is TRBJ1-2, with 8 bases matching TRBD1. CDR1 and CDR2 (germline): MNHNY, SVGAGI (reference sequence). With V trimmed by 5 bases and J by 7 bases, 9 bases remained unmatched. This CDR3 spans 14 amino acids. The CDR3 DNA follows: TGTGCCAGCAGTACAGGGGGAAGTCGGGTTGGCTACACCTTC. It translates to CASSTGGSRVGYTF.